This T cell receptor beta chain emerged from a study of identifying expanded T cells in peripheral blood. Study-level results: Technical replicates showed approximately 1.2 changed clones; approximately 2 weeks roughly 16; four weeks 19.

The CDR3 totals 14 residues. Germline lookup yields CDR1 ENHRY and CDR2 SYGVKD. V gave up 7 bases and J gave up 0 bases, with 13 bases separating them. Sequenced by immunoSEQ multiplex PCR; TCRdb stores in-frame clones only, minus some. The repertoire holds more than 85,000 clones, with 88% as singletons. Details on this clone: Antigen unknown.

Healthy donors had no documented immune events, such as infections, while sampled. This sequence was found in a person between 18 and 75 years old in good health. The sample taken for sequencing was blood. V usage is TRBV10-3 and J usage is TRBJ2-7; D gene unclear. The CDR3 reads CAITDPGRSYEQYF. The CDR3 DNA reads TGTGCCATCACTGACCCGGGCCGCTCCTACGAGCAGTACTTC.